This T cell receptor beta chain comes out of a study of blood T cell repertoires in COVID-19. Study in general: The United States, Italy and Spain provided the acute and convalescent COVID-19 samples. T cells, B-cell-depleted T cells, or PBMCs provided the cDNA or gDNA that served as material.

The CDR3 runs to 13 residues. CDR1 is SNHLY, CDR2 FYNNEI, per germline. V dropped 7 bases and J dropped 2; count of bases not matched to a gene: 3. Authors' data handling: Estimates of nucleated cell counts were drawn from the amplification of reference gene primers. Repertoires were generated with immunoSEQ multiplex PCR, while TCRdb's copy carries only in-frame clones and drops some. V and J calls and clone size are those listed in that table; D and trimming were worked out from the DNA. The sample gives tens of thousands of clones, 60% to 80% of which show up once; roughly an eighth is in the top ten.

The TCR comes from a man at least 80 years old with acute or convalescent COVID-19. Sequencing was carried out using peripheral blood. The chain couples TRBV2 to TRBJ2-3, with 7 nucleotides matching TRBD1. CDR3 region: CASNQGVTDTQYF. The CDR3 nucleotides read TGTGCCAGCAACCAGGGGGTCACAGATACGCAGTATTTT.